This TCR beta chain was recorded in a study of metastatic and nonmetastatic thyroid tumors. Study overall: Comparative analysis of repertoires was undertaken across blood and tumor or nodule tissue obtained from malignant and benign thyroid patients.

This clone showed up many times. Its specificity is not known. Per the original methods: Differences in CDR3 between clinicopathological groups were drawn on to build a classifier intended to discriminate distant-metastatic papillary thyroid cancer patients. TCRdb reanalyzed the PCR reads via MiXCR. The V and J calls and clone size come from TCRdb's table, not from the authors' own analysis. This sample yields approximately 25,000 clones, of which about 13% are seen a single time; under 20% belongs to the top ten. Points from the study as a whole: Significantly higher TCR beta diversity was reportedly seen in malignant thyroid tumors than benign nodules, in blood and tumor.

No patient had received any treatment before thyroid surgery. Germline V gene data show CDR1 as MDHEN and CDR2 as SYDVKM. Trimming took 3 bases from V and 4 from J, leaving 8 bases between them. The CDR3 runs to 13 residues. The TCR sequence derives from a female donor with papillary thyroid cancer or a benign thyroid nodule (not recorded which). Some clones in this sample may be carry-over from other donors' samples. Material: blood. The chain joins TRBV28 to TRBJ2-3; D may correspond to TRBD1 or TRBD2 (6 bases each). This chain's CDR3 is CASSLGGADTQYF. In DNA, the CDR3 is TGTGCCAGCAGTTTGGGGGGCGCAGATACGCAGTATTTT.